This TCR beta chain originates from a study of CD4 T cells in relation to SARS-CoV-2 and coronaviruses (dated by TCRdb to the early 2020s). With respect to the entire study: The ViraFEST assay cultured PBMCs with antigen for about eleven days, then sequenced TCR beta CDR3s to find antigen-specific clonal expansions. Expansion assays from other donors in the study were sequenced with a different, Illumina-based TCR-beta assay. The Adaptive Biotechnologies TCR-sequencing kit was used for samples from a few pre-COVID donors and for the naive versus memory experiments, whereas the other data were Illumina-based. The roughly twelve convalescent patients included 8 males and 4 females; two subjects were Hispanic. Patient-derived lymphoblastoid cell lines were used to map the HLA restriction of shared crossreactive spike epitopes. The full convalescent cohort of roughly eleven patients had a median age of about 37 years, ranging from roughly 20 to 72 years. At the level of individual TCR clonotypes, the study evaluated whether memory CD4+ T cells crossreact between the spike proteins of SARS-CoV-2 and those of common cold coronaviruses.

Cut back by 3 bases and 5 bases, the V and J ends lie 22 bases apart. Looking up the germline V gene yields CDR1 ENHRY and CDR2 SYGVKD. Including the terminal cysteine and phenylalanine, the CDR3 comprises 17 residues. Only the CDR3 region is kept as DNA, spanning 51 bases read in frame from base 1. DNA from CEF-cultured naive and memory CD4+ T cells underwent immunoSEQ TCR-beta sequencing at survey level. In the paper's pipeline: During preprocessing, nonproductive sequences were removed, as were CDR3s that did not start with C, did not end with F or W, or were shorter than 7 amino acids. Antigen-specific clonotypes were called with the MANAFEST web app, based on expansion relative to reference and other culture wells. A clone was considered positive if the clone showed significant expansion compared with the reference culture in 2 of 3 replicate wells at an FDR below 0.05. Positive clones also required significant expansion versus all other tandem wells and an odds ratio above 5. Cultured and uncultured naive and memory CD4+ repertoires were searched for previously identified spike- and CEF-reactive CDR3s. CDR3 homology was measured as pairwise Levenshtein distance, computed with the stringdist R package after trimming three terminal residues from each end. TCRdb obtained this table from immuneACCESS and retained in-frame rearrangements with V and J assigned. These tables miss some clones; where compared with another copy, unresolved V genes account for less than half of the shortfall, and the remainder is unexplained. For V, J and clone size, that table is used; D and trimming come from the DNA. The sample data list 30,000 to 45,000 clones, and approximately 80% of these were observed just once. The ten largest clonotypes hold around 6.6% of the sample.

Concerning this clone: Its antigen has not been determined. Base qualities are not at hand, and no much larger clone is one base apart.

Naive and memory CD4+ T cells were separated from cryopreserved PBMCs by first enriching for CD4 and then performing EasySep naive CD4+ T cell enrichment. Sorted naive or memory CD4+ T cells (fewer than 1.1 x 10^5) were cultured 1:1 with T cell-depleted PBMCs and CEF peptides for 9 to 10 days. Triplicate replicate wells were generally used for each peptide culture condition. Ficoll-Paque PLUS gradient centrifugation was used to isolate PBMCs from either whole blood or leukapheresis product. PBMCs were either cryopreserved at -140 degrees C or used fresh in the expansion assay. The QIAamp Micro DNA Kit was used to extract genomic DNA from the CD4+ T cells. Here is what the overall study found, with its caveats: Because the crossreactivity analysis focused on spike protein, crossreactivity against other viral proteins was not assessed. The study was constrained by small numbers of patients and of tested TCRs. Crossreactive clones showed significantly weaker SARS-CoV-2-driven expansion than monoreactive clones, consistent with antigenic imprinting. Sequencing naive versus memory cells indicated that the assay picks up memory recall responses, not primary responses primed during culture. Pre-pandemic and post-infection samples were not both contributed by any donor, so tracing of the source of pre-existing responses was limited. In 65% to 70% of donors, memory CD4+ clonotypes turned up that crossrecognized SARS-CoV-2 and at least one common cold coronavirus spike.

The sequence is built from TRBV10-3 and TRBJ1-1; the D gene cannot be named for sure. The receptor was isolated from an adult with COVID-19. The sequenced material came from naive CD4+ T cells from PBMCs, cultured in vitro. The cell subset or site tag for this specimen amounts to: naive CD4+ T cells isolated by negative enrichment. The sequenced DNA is TGTGCCATCAGTGACTCGAGGTTTTCTAAGGGTCCGACTGAAGCTTTCTTT. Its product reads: CAISDSRFSKGPTEAFF.